The 10 T cell receptor beta chains below all came from one sample that was sequenced in a study of Ad26.COV2.S vaccination and SARS-CoV-2 variants. Using immunoSEQ multiplex PCR, the repertoire was profiled, and TCRdb retains in-frame clones only, with some absent. The sample contains approximately 350,000 clones, about 80% of which appear only once. Treatment meaning: around 19 received Ad26.COV2.S at low or high dose, single or two shots; several received placebo; per-sample allocation not given. Day 63 following the first vaccine or placebo injection was when the samples were taken. The sample in question was peripheral blood, obtained in a trial of Ad26.COV2.S vaccine versus placebo. Source of these receptors: a person aged 18 to 65 who received the Ad26.COV2.S COVID-19 vaccine or a placebo.

The chain couples TRBV6-4 to TRBJ2-2; 8 bases align to TRBD1. This CDR3 is 14 amino acids long. CDR1 and CDR2 (germline): MRHNA, SNTAGT. V was pared by 6 bases and J by 5 bases, with 5 bases of the junction left unmatched. CDR3 protein: CASSGQGFTGELFF. As DNA, the CDR3 is TGTGCCAGCAGCGGACAGGGATTTACCGGGGAGCTGTTTTTT.

The CDR3: CASSLASGKHGYTF. DNA of the CDR3: TGTGCCAGCAGCTTAGCGTCGGGGAAGCATGGCTACACCTTC. The V gene is TRBV7-9, the J gene TRBJ1-2, with D unclear. Germline CDR1 and CDR2: SEHNR and FQNEAQ (reference sequence). The CDR3 totals 14 residues. Trimming shortened V by 0 bases and J by 6 bases, and 11 bases separated the two germline ends.

The rearrangement joins TRBV19 to TRBJ1-2, with 7 bases fitting TRBD1. This CDR3 has 15 amino acids. Germline values: CDR1 LNHDA, CDR2 SQIVND (reference sequence). V lost 3 bases and J lost 4; bases outside the gene matches: 8. CDR3 in amino acids: CASSIVGQVAYGYTF. The CDR3 coding sequence is TGTGCCAGTAGTATTGTTGGACAGGTGGCCTATGGCTACACCTTC. Full variable domain (remainder filled in from reference TRBV19 and TRBJ1-2): DGGITQSPKYLFRKEGQNVTLSCEQNLNHDAMYWYRQDPGQGLRLIYYSQIVNDFQKGDIAEGYSVSREKKESFPLTVTSAQKNPTAFYLCASSIVGQVAYGYTFGSGTRLTVV.

This clone was seen a handful of times. The chain couples TRBV5-4 to TRBJ2-3; D may be TRBD2 (7 bases). Per germline, CDR1 SGHNT and CDR2 YYREEE (reference sequence). V dropped 1 base and J dropped 3 bases, with 15 bases sitting between them. CDR3 length: 16 amino acids. CDR3 DNA: TGTGCCAGCAGCTTGTTAGGGGGGGCCAGTACAGATACGCAGTATTTT. Residues: CASSLLGGASTDTQYF.

The J gene is TRBJ2-2, the V gene TRBV25-1, with TRBD2 identical over 12 bases. Germline V gives CDR1 MGHDK, CDR2 SYGVNS. The CDR3 spans 16 residues. Trimming took 4 bases from V and 7 from J; bases not matched to a gene: 7. In DNA form, the CDR3 reads TGTGCCAGCAGTGGGATACTAGCGGGAGGAGGCGGGGAGCTGTTTTTT. It encodes CASSGILAGGGGELFF.

V and J are TRBV5-1 and TRBJ1-1; possibly TRBD1 for D (5 bases). V lost 6 bases to trimming and J lost 4 bases, with 19 bases between them. The CDR3 is 15 amino acids. Germline values: CDR1 SGHRS, CDR2 YFSETQ. The CDR3 loop is CASTYLGAQGTEAFF. The CDR3 DNA reads TGCGCCAGCACCTACCTCGGGGCGCAAGGCACTGAAGCTTTCTTT.

This chain links TRBV6-5 with TRBJ1-2; D unresolved. Trimming cost V 6 bases and J 0 bases, with 11 bases left between them. From germline, CDR1 is MNHEY and CDR2 SVGAGI. This CDR3 spans 14 amino acids. The CDR3 protein is CASRSGESNYGYTF. The CDR3, as DNA: TGTGCCAGCAGAAGTGGAGAGTCTAACTATGGCTACACCTTC.

J is TRBJ2-5 and V is TRBV7-3; perhaps D is TRBD1 or TRBD2 (6 bases each). Trimming cost V 3 bases and J 5 bases, with 19 bases left between them. This CDR3 is built from 16 residues. Germline CDR1 and CDR2: SGHTA and FQGTGA. The chain's CDR3 is CASSLGGLPGWETQYF. In DNA, the CDR3 is TGTGCCAGCAGCTTGGGGGGCCTCCCGGGTTGGGAGACCCAGTACTTC. The whole variable domain, remainder taken from reference TRBV7-3 and TRBJ2-5, is GAGVSQTPSNKVTEKGKYVELRCDPISGHTALYWYRQSLGQGPEFLIYFQGTGAADDSGLPNDRFFAVRPEGSVSTLKIQRTERGDSAVYLCASSLGGLPGWETQYFGPGTRLLVL.

The chain links TRBV5-4 to TRBJ1-2; 7 bases are shared with TRBD1. The germline gives CDR1 SGHNT, CDR2 YYREEE (reference sequence). After removal of 4 bases from V and 5 bases from J, the junction contained 5 bases not matched to a gene. The CDR3 runs to 13 residues. The CDR3: CASSPRQGYGYTF. CDR3 nucleotides: TGTGCCAGCAGCCCTAGACAGGGTTATGGCTACACCTTC.

CDR3 DNA sequence: TGTGCCAGCAGCTCTGGACACAGCACAGATACGCAGTATTTT. Its protein is CASSSGHSTDTQYF. The V gene is TRBV11-3, the J gene TRBJ2-3; possibly TRBD1 for D (5 bases). V was cut by 4 bases and J by 0 bases, with 8 bases left in between. Germline CDR1 and CDR2: SGHNT and YENEEA. The CDR3 is 14 amino acids.